What follows are 15 T cell receptor beta chains derived from one specimen sequenced in a study of blood T cells in healthy people across ages. A second PCR of roughly 7 to 11 cycles used a sample-barcoded 5' primer and a J-beta primer mix. Each CDR3 protein is one row after TCRdb ran MiXCR on the 5' RACE reads. The sample shows 850,000 to 950,000 distinct CDR3 sequences, about 28% of them seen only once. The specimen was blood. Receptor source: a woman over 75 in good health.

This clonotype appeared a few times. J is TRBJ2-4 and V is TRBV11-3; TRBD1 aligns across 10 bases. Losses at the gene ends were 1 base for V and 6 bases for J; bases not matched to a gene: 9. CDR3 length equals 17 residues. Looked up from germline, CDR1 is SGHNT and CDR2 is YENEEA. This CDR3 reads CASSLGGGQGQRNIQYF. CDR3 in DNA: TGTGCCAGCAGCTTAGGCGGGGGACAGGGGCAGAGAAACATTCAGTACTTC.

This clonotype was seen more than once but under ten times. A read error may explain this, as a much larger clone is one base away. The gene calls are TRBV20-1 and TRBJ2-7, with 9 positions matching TRBD2. Germline V gene data show CDR1 as DFQATT and CDR2 as SNEGSKA (reference sequence). CDR3 size: 15 residues. With 0 bases clipped from V and 4 bases from J, the junction kept 7 bases outside the gene matches. The CDR3 nucleotides read TGCAGTGCTAGAGACGCGGGGGGGCCGGGATACGAGCAGTACTTC. It encodes CSARDAGGPGYEQYF.

Ten or more counts support this clonotype. The chain couples TRBV10-3 to TRBJ1-5, with 8 bases fitting TRBD1. J gave up 4 bases and V 2 bases, and 7 bases lay outside the gene matches. Germline V gene sequence: CDR1 ENHRY, CDR2 SYGVKD. CDR3 length equals 16 residues. CDR3 loop: CAISEIPGQVNQPQHF. DNA of the CDR3: TGTGCCATCAGTGAGATCCCGGGACAGGTTAATCAGCCCCAGCATTTT.

This chain uses TRBV7-9 with TRBJ2-2, with a possible D match to TRBD1 (6 bases). The V end lost 5 bases, the J end lost 4 bases, and 14 bases lay between the germline ends. This CDR3 has 15 residues. Germline loops: CDR1 SEHNR, CDR2 FQNEAQ (reference sequence). The CDR3 DNA sequence: TGTGCCAGCAGCATTCAGGGGACCACCACCGGGGAGCTGTTTTTT. Amino acids: CASSIQGTTTGELFF.

The rearrangement links TRBV5-1 to TRBJ2-2; TRBD1 agrees at 8 bases. Per germline, CDR1 SGHRS and CDR2 YFSETQ. The CDR3 is made up of 15 amino acids. After removal of 0 bases from V and 6 bases from J, the junction contained 4 bases not matched to a gene. CDR3 protein: CASSLDRGLAGELFF. In nucleotides, the CDR3 is TGCGCCAGCAGCTTGGACAGGGGGTTAGCCGGGGAGCTGTTTTTT.

A few counts support this clonotype. The rearrangement links TRBV14 to TRBJ1-2; a possible D gene is TRBD1 (5 bases). The CDR3 extends over 13 amino acids. Germline CDR1 SGHDN, CDR2 FVKESK. Trimming cost V 4 bases and J 8 bases, with 14 bases left between them. This chain's CDR3 is CASSPSGPAGYTF. CDR3 DNA sequence: TGTGCCAGCAGCCCCTCAGGGCCGGCGGGCTACACCTTC.

This clonotype has a count of ten or more. The chain employs TRBV5-5 and TRBJ1-2; the D is unclear. Germline CDR1 SGHKS, CDR2 YYEKEE (reference sequence). V lost 4 bases, J lost 4 bases, and 14 bases lay in between. The CDR3 contains 14 residues. The CDR3 bases are TGTGCCAGCAGCCTGGAGGGCCTATTCTATGGCTACACCTTC. It is translated as CASSLEGLFYGYTF.

In its sample, this clonotype was seen many times. V gene TRBV4-3 combines with J gene TRBJ2-1; D ambiguous. The CDR3 is made up of 13 amino acids. Germline V gene sequence: CDR1 LGHNA, CDR2 YSLEER. V lost 0 bases, J lost 6 bases, and 6 bases lay in between. CDR3: CASSQDLPNEQFF. The CDR3 nucleotides are TGCGCCAGCAGCCAAGATTTACCCAATGAGCAGTTCTTC.

The chain combines TRBV7-9 with TRBJ1-1; the match to TRBD1 covers 7 bases. Per germline, CDR1 SEHNR and CDR2 FQNEAQ (reference sequence). V dropped 3 bases and J dropped 7; count of bases not matched to a gene: 8. The CDR3 loop spans 14 amino acids. The CDR3 is CASSFDGTVSEAFF. The CDR3 nucleotides are TGTGCCAGCAGCTTTGATGGGACAGTGAGTGAAGCTTTCTTT.

In its sample, this clonotype was seen many times. The chain employs TRBV29-1 and TRBJ2-3; D is perhaps TRBD2 (5 bases). The length of the CDR3 is 12 residues. Trimming took 7 bases from V and 7 from J, leaving 15 bases between them. Germline-derived CDR1 and CDR2 are SQVTM and ANQGSEA. The CDR3 region has the DNA TGCAGCGCCCGTCCCTCGGGGAATACGCAGTATTTT. It encodes CSARPSGNTQYF.

The gene calls are TRBV7-9 and TRBJ1-6; no reliable D call. V lost 1 base, J lost 9 bases, and 10 bases lay in between. CDR3 length: 14 residues. In germline, CDR1 is SEHNR, CDR2 FQNEAQ (reference sequence). CDR3 amino acids: CASSLDPLGSPLHF. The CDR3 nucleotides are TGTGCCAGCAGCTTAGATCCCCTGGGTTCACCCCTCCACTTT.

This clonotype has a handful of counts. V and J are TRBV6-2 or TRBV6-3 and TRBJ1-6; 7 bases are shared with TRBD1. Germline CDR1 and CDR2: MNHEY and SVGEGT. This CDR3 spans 14 amino acids. V trimming: 0 bases; J trimming: 7 bases; junction bases outside the gene matches: 0. The CDR3 DNA sequence: TGTGCCAGCAGTTACTCGACAGGGAATTCACCCCTCCACTTT. It is translated as CASSYSTGNSPLHF.

As to this clonotype: A much larger clone sits a single nucleotide away, making a read error possible. The CDR3 region has the DNA TGTGCCCGCAGTATCCAGCGGGGGGGCCGACTTGTTGAGCAGTTCTTC. Protein sequence: CARSIQRGGRLVEQFF. V gene TRBV6-1 combines with J gene TRBJ2-1, with 10 bases matching TRBD2. Germline assignment: CDR1 MNHNS and CDR2 SASEGT. CDR3 length: 16 amino acids.

As concerns this clonotype: A much larger clonotype is one base distant, so this may be a read error. The chain combines TRBV19 with TRBJ2-1; 11 nucleotides line up with TRBD2. Germline CDR1 LNHDA, CDR2 SQIVND (reference sequence). The CDR3 covers 18 residues. Written as DNA, the CDR3 is TGTGCCGGTAGTTTCTTCTATCCGACTAGCGGGGTTTACAATGAGCAGTTCTTC. Amino acids: CAGSFFYPTSGVYNEQFF.

The rearrangement links TRBV5-1 to TRBJ2-5; no definite D call. The V gene lost 4 bases and the J gene lost 1 base, with 14 bases spanning the gap. This CDR3 region has 15 residues. Germline CDR1 is SGHRS and CDR2 is YFSETQ. The CDR3 DNA is TGCGCCAGCAGCCCCCCTTCGTCTGGCCAAGAGACCCAGTACTTC. It translates to CASSPPSSGQETQYF.